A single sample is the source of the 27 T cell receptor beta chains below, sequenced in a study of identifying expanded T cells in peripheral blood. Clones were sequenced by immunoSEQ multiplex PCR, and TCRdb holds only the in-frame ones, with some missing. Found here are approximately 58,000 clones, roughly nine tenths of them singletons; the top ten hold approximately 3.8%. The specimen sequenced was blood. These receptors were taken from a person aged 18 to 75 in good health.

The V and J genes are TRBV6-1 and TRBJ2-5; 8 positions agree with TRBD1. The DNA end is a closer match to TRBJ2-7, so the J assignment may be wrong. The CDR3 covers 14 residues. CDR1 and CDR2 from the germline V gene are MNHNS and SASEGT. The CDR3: CASSEWTGFGEQYF. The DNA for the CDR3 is TGTGCCAGCAGTGAATGGACAGGGTTTGGCGAGCAGTACTTC.

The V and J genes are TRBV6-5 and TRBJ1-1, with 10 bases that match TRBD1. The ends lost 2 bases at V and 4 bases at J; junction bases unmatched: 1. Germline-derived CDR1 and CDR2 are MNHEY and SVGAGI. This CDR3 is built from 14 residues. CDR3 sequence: CASSYGTGVTEAFF. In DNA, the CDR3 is TGTGCCAGCAGTTACGGGACAGGGGTCACTGAAGCTTTCTTT.

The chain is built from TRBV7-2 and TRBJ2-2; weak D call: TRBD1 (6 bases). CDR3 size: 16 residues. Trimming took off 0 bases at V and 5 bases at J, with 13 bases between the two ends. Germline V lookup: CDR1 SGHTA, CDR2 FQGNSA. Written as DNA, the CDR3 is TGTGCCAGCAGCTTAGCCCCAGGGGCGGGTACCGGGGAGCTGTTTTTT. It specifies CASSLAPGAGTGELFF.

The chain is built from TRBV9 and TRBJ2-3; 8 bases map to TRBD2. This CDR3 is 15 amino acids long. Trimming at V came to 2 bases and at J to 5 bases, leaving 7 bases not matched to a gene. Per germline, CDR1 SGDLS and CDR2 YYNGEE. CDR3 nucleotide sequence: TGTGCCAGCAGCGTTCTGAGCGGGAGTATAGATACGCAGTATTTT. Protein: CASSVLSGSIDTQYF.

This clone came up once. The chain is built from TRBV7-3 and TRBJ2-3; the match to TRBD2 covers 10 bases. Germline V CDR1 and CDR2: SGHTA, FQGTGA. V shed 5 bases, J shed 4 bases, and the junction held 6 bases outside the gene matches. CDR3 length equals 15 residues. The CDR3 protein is CASSPSGRAADTQYF. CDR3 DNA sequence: TGTGCCAGCAGCCCAAGCGGGAGGGCAGCAGATACGCAGTATTTT.

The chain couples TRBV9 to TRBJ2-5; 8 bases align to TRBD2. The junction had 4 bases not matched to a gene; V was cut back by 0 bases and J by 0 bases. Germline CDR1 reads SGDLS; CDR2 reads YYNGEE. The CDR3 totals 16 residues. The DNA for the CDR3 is TGTGCCAGCAGCGTAGGGACTAGCTTGTACCAAGAGACCCAGTACTTC. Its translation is CASSVGTSLYQETQYF.

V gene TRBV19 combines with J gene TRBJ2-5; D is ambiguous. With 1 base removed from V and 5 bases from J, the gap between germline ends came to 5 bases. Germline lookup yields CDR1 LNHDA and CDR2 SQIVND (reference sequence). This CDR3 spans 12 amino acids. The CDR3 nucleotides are TGTGCCAGTAGTATAGGTATGGAGACCCAGTACTTC. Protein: CASSIGMETQYF.

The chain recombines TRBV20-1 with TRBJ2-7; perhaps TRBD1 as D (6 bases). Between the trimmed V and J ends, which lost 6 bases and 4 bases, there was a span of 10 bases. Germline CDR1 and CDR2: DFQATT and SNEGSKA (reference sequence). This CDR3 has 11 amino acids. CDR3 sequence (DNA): TGCAGTGCAAACAGGGCTTACGAGCAGTACTTC. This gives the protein CSANRAYEQYF.

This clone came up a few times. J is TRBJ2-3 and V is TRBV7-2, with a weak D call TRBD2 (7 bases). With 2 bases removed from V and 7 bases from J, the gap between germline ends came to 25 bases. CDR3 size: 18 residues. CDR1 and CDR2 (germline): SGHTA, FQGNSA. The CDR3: CASSLRGGFSGPEYTQYF. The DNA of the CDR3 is TGTGCCAGCAGCTTAAGGGGGGGGTTTAGCGGCCCCGAGTATACGCAGTATTTT.

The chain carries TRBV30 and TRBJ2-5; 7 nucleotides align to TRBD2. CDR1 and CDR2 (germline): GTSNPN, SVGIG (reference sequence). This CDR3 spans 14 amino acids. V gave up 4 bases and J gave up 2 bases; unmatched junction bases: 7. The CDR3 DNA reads TGTGCCTGGACCCGCGGGGGACCGCAAGAGACCCAGTACTTC. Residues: CAWTRGGPQETQYF.

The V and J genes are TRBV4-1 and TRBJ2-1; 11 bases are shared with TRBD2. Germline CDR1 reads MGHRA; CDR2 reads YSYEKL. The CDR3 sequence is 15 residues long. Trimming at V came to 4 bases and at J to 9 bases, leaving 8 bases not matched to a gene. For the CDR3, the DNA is TGCGCCAGCAGCCCCTCTAGCGGGGGGTCAAGTGAGCAGTTCTTC. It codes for CASSPSSGGSSEQFF.

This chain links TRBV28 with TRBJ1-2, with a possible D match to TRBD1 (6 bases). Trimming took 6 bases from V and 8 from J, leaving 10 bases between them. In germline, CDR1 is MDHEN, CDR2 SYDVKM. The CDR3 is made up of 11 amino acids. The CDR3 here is CASRRGPGYTF. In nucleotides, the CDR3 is TGTGCCAGCAGGCGGGGGCCGGGCTACACCTTC.

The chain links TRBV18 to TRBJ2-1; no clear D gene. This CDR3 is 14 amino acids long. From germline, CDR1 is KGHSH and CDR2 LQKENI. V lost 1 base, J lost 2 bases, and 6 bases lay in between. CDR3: CASSPQGPYNEQFF. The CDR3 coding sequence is TGTGCCAGCTCACCACAGGGCCCCTACAATGAGCAGTTCTTC.

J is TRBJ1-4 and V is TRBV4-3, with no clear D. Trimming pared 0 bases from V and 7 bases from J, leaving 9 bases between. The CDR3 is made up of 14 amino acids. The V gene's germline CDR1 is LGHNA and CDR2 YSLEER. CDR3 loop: CASSQDRYSEKLFF. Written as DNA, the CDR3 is TGCGCCAGCAGCCAAGACAGGTACTCTGAAAAACTGTTTTTT.

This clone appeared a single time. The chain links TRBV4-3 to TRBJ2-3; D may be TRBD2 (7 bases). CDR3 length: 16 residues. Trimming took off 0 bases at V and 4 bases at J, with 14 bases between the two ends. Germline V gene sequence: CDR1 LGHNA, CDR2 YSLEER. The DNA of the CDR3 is TGCGCCAGCAGCCAAGATCGGGGGGCAGGTTCAGATACGCAGTATTTT. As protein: CASSQDRGAGSDTQYF.

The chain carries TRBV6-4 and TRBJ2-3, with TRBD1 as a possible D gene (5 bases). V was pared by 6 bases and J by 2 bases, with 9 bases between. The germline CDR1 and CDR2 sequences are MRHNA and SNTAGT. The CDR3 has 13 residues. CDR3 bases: TGTGCCAGCAGCGCTGGACACACAGATACGCAGTATTTT. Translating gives CASSAGHTDTQYF.

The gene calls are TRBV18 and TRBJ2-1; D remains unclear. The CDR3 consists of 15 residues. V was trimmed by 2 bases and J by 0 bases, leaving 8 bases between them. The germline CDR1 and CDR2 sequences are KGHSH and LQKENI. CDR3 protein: CASSPGVSSYNEQFF. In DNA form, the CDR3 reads TGTGCCAGCTCACCAGGGGTTAGCTCCTACAATGAGCAGTTCTTC.

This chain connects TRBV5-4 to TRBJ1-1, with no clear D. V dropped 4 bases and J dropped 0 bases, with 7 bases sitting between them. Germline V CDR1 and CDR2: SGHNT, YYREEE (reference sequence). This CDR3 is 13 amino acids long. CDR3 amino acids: CASSESLNTEAFF. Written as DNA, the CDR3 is TGTGCCAGCAGCGAGTCCTTGAACACTGAAGCTTTCTTT.

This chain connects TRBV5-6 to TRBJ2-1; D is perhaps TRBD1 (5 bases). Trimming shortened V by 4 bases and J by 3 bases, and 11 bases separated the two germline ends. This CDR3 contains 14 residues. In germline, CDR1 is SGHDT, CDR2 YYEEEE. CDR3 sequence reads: CASSPQQVYNEQFF. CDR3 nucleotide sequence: TGTGCCAGCAGCCCCCAACAGGTCTACAATGAGCAGTTCTTC.

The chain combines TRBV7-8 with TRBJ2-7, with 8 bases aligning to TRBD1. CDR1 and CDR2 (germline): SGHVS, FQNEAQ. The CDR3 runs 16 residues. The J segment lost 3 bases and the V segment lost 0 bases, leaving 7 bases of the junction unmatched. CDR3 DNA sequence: TGTGCCAGCAGCTTAGCGGGGACAGGAGGTTTCTACGAGCAGTACTTC. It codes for CASSLAGTGGFYEQYF.

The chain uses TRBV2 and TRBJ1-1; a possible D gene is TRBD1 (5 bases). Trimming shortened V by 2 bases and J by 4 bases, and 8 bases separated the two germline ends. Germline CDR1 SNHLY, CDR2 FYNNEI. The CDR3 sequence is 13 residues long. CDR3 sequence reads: CASSEQGSTEAFF. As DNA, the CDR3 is TGTGCCAGCAGTGAACAGGGAAGCACTGAAGCTTTCTTT.

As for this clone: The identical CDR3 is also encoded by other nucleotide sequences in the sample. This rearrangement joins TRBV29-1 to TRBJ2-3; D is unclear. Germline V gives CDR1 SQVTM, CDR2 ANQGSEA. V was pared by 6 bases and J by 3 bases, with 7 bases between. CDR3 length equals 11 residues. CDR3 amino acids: CSVDTTDTQYF. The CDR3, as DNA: TGCAGCGTGGATACAACAGATACGCAGTATTTT.

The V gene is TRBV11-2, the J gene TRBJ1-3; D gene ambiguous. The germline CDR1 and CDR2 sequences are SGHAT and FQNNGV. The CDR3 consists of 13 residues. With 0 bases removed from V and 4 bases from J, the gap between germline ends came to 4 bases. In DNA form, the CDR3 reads TGTGCCAGCAGCTTAGAGAGGGGAAACACCATATATTTT. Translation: CASSLERGNTIYF.

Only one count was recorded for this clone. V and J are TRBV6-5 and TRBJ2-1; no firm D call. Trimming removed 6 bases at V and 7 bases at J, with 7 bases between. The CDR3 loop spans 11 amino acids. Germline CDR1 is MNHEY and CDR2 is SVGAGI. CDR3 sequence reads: CASRNRNEQFF. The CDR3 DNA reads TGTGCCAGCAGGAACCGTAATGAGCAGTTCTTC.

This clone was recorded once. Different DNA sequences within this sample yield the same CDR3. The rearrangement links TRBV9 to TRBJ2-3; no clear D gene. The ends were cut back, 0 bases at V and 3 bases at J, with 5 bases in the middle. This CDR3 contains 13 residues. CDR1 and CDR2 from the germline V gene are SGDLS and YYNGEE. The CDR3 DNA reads TGTGCCAGCAGCGTAGTTTCTACAGATACGCAGTATTTT. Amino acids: CASSVVSTDTQYF.

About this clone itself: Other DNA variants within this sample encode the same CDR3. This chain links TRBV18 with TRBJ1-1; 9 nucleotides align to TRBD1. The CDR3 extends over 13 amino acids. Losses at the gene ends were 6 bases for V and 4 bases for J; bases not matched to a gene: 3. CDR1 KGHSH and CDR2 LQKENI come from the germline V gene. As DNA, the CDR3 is TGTGCCAGCTCGGGACAGGGAGGCACTGAAGCTTTCTTT. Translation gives CASSGQGGTEAFF.

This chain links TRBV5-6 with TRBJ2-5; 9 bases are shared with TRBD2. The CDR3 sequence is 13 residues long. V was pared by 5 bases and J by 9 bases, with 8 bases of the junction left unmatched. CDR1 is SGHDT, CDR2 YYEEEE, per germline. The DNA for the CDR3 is TGTGCCAGCAGATGGGGGACTAGCCCACCCCAGTACTTC. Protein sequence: CASRWGTSPPQYF. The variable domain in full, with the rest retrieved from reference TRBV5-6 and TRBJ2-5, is DAGVTQSPTHLIKTRGQQVTLRCSPKSGHDTVSWYQQALGQGPQFIFQYYEEEERQRGNFPDRFSGHQFPNYSSELNVNALLLGDSALYLCASRWGTSPPQYFGPGTRLLVL.